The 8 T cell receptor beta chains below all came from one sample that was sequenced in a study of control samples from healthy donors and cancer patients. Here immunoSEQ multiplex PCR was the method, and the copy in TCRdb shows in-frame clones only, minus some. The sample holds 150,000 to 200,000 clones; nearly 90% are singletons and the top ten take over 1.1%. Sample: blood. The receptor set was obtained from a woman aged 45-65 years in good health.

The CDR3 region has the DNA TGTGCCAGCAGCTCTATGGGACTCGGTTCTGGAAACACCATATATTTT. This sequence encodes CASSSMGLGSGNTIYF. V and J are TRBV7-6 and TRBJ1-3; D possibly corresponds to TRBD1 (5 bases). Per germline, CDR1 SGHVS and CDR2 FNYEAQ. The CDR3 extends over 16 amino acids. V was clipped by 4 bases and J by 1 base, with 14 bases between them.

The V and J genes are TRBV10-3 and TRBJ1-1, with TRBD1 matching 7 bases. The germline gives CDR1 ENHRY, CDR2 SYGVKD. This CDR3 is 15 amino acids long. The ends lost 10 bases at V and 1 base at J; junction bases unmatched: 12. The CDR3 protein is CATRGAGQKNTEAFF. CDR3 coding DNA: TGTGCCACCAGAGGGGCGGGACAGAAGAACACTGAAGCTTTCTTT.

The CDR3 DNA follows: TGTGCCAGCAGGAAACAGGGGGGAGCTAACTATGGCTACACCTTC. Its translation: CASRKQGGANYGYTF. This chain connects TRBV27 to TRBJ1-2; 8 bases are shared with TRBD1. Trimming at V came to 6 bases and at J to 0 bases, leaving 6 bases not matched to a gene. The germline CDR1 and CDR2 sequences are MNHEY and SMNVEV (reference sequence). The CDR3 runs 15 residues.

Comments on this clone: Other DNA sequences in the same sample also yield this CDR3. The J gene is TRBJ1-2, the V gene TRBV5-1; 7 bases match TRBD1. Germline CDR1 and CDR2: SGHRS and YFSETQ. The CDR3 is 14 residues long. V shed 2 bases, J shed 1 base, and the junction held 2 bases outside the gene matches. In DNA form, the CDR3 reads TGCGCCAGCAGCTTAGACAGGGTTAACTATGGCTACACCTTC. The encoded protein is CASSLDRVNYGYTF.

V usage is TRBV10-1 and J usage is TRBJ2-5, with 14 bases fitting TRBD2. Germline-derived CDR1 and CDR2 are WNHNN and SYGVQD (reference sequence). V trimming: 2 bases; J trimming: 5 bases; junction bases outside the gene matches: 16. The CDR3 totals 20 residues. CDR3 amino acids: CASSEEGTSGGPHLSETQYF. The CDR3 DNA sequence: TGCGCCAGCAGTGAGGAGGGGACTAGCGGGGGCCCCCATCTTTCTGAGACCCAGTACTTC.

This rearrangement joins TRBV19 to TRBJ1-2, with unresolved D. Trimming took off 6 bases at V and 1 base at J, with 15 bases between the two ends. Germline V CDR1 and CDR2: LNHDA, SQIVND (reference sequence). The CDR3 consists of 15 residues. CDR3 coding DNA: TGTGCCAGTAGCTTTATTGGATCGCTTAACTATGGCTACACCTTC. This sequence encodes CASSFIGSLNYGYTF.

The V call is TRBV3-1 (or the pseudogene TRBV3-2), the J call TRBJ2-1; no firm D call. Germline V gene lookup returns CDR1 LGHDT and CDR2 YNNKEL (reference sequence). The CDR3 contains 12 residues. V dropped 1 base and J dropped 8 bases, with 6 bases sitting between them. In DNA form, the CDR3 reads TGTGCCAGCAGCCAAGCGGTCTATGAGCAGTTCTTC. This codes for CASSQAVYEQFF.

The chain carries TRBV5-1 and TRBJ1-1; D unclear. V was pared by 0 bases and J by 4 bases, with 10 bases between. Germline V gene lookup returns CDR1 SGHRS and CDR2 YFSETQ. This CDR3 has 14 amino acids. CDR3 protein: CASSLERLGTEAFF. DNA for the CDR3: TGCGCCAGCAGCTTGGAACGGCTTGGCACTGAAGCTTTCTTT.